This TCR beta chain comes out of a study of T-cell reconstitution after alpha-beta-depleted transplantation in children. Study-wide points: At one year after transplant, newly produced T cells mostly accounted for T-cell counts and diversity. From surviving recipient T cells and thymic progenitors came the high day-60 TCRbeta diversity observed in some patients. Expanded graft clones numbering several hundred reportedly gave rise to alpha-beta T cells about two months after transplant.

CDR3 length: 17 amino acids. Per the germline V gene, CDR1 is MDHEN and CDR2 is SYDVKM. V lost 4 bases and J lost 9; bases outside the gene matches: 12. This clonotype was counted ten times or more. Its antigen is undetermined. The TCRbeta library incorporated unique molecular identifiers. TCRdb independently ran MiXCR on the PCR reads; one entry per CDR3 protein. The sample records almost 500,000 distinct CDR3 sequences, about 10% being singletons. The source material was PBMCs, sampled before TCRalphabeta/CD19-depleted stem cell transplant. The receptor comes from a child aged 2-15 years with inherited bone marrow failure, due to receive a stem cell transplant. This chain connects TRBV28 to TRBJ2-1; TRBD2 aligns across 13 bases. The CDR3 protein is CASSYSLTSGRRGEQFF. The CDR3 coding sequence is TGTGCCAGCAGTTACTCTCTGACTAGCGGGAGGAGAGGTGAGCAGTTCTTC. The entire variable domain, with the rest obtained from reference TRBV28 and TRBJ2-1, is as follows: DVKVTQSSRYLVKRTGEKVFLECVQDMDHENMFWYRQDPGLGLRLIYFSYDVKMKEKGDIPEGYSVSREKKERFSLILESASTNQTSMYLCASSYSLTSGRRGEQFFGPGTRLTVL.